This T cell receptor (beta chain) was obtained from a study of cytomegalovirus exposure and HLA in healthy donors (dated by TCRdb to 2016 to 2017). Background on the whole study: In an earlier analysis of around 540 of the donors, 276 Gb of sequence data and roughly 100 million unique TCR beta sequences from about 190 million T cells were reported. An early release that covered fewer than 750 HLA-typed donors contained around 300 gigabases of sequencing data and 65 million to 100 million unique TCR sequences. The study combined high-throughput TCR immunosequencing, statistical association of individual TCRs with disease status, and machine learning to predict cytomegalovirus infection status. Among 300 to 500 genotyped donors of the cohort, an average of around 220,000 unique TCR beta nucleotide sequences was sequenced per donor, of which about 18% were non-productive. The number of typed donors differed by locus: roughly 629-640 for A, B, C, DRB1 and DQB1; approximately 540 for DQA1; around 610 for DPA1; and approximately 450 for DPB1. A later genetic analysis took genome-wide SNP genotypes for about three fifths of the 666 donors and used that subset as a discovery cohort. The study aimed to test whether signatures of past pathogen exposure could be identified by cataloging public T cell receptors. Class I and class II HLA loci were covered by the typing at four-digit resolution. A handful of DR-DQ haplotypes were handled as single units for association and clustering because linkage in the cohort was strong. The study profiled the T cell repertoires of 666 subjects by immunosequencing and related them to cytomegalovirus serostatus. Rather than drawing on any new phenotypic data, the later analysis identified candidate immune exposures from TCR beta sequences and the way those sequences occurred across donors. Among the roughly 400 genotyped donors, about 85% belonged to the genetic ancestry cluster associated with self-reported Caucasian donors. To study patterns of TCR occurrence, a later analysis re-analyzed previously published TCR beta repertoires from 650 to 750 donors and added high-resolution HLA genotyping. Along with the roughly 610-subject first cohort, a separate validation cohort of approximately 110 different subjects was used. Alongside the repertoire data, information on donor age, sex, ethnicity and CMV serostatus was compiled. To decide whether each TCR beta V gene segment behaved as functional or pseudogenic, an earlier analysis of 587 of the donors relied on high-throughput TCR beta sequencing. All discovery cohort repertoires had been generated on a single sequencing platform. Results the study describes overall, beyond this receptor: In a later analysis, most CMV-associated TCR beta chains were found to appear HLA-restricted, with HLA associations seemingly driven largely by CMV exposure. A later analysis reported that several top co-occurrence clusters appeared linked to parvovirus B19, influenza, CMV and Epstein-Barr virus. Compared with the roughly 600-donor mean, donors in an Asian-associated ancestry cluster had fewer N-insertions in productive TCRs, according to a later genetic analysis. Roughly uniform sequencing depth across donors was assumed in presence/absence analyses, although this assumption may not hold. Compared with equally common non-associated chains, HLA-associated TCR beta chains in a later analysis were more clonally expanded and had lower generation probabilities. An earlier analysis of 587 of the donors showed that most TCR beta V segments appeared in productive rearrangements either about 90% or about 30% of the time, which broadly matched IMGT annotations. Linkage disequilibrium might explain the correlated functional status among segregating V segments, but an unknown experimental factor could not be excluded. A few of the identified cytomegalovirus-associated TCR beta chains were confirmed in vitro to be specific for cytomegalovirus antigens. Most TCR sequences were seen in very few donors, while some public TCRs were found in many individuals. The cohort was sequenced for TCR beta chains only, and without alpha or paired-chain data the features that could be detected were limited. In a later analysis, TCR association rates were found to vary across HLA loci, with the most associated TCRs seen for DRB1 alleles and the fewest for HLA-C alleles. The earlier analysis of 450 to 700 of the donors excluded 15 to 20 rarely observed V segments, including chromosome 9 orphons, because counts were too low. The classifier was reported to diagnose cytomegalovirus status with high specificity and sensitivity in both the original and validation cohorts. Specific HLA alleles were associated with 15,000 to 20,000 TCR beta sequences at a false discovery rate of 0.05 in a later analysis. A further reported finding was that TCR beta sequences accurately predicted the HLA-A and HLA-B alleles for most subjects in the first cohort. Because some donors lacked HLA typing at each locus, the association tests relied only on the typed subset. For the cohort, immune exposure information was limited to CMV serostatus. Because the 87-base-pair reads could not distinguish some IMGT-functional V segments, including TRBV6-2 and TRBV6-3, those segments were excluded. The study listed 150 to 200 TCR beta chains as associated with cytomegalovirus. When HLA alleles, especially DR and DQ, strongly co-occurred, TCR associations were difficult to assign to individual alleles. A later genetic analysis associated a missense DCLRE1C variant with V-gene and J-gene trimming of TCR beta chains, and an independent cohort replicated the association. A group of highly shared sequence variants was considered likely to be a technical artifact of the sequencing pipeline. According to the authors, the approach could potentially be generalized to other disease states and immunological phenotypes.

A remark on this clone: The clone's antigen remains unknown.

The cohort consisted of hundreds of healthy bone marrow donors. All cohort members were sampled while nominally healthy, although unrecorded immune exposures were likely present. The donor tested CMV seronegative, placing the donor among the roughly 350 seronegative members of the cohort. A peripheral blood sample was collected from each donor, and TCR beta sequencing was performed on peripheral blood mononuclear cells. The Qiagen DNeasy Blood Extraction Kit was used to extract genomic DNA from the blood cell samples. Library preparation used the immunoSEQ multiplex PCR assay. A mixture of 60 forward primers for TCR Vbeta segments and 13 reverse primers for TCR Jbeta segments was used in the multiplex PCR. A multiplex PCR assay on genomic DNA amplified the CDR3 region of rearranged TCR beta genes. Amplified TCR beta libraries were sequenced as 87-base-pair reads on the Illumina HiSeq System. The published analysis was carried out like this. A later analysis counted 75 million to 100 million unique TCR beta chains across the 650 to 800 repertoires, and 9.5 million to 11 million of these chains were shared by at least two donors. Raw reads were error-corrected and collapsed into unique sequences by a nearest-neighbor algorithm in which closely related sequences were merged to remove PCR and sequencing errors. CDR3 sequences were aligned to IMGT reference sequences to assign V, D and J gene segments. For a sequence to be retained, a match of at least six nucleotides was required to both a V gene segment and a J gene segment. Rearrangements were classified as productive when the CDR3 lacked stop codons and remained in frame with V and J, and all other rearrangements were classified as non-productive. CDR3 was defined according to IMGT convention as the region running from the second conserved V-encoded cysteine to the conserved J-encoded phenylalanine. Sequences without an unambiguous match to a single V gene segment were excluded from the earlier analysis of about 600 of the donors. In an earlier analysis of roughly 600 of the donors, a V segment was called functional when productive rearrangements were above 56.7%, and segregating when the standard deviation between donors exceeded 5%. A statistical classification framework was developed to diagnose cytomegalovirus status using the catalog of TCR beta chain sequences. V and J gene assignment, in a later analysis, came from comparing TCR nucleotide sequences with IMGT/GENE-DB human TR gene sequences. Using the TCRdist pipeline, a later analysis assigned CDR3 sequences along with most-parsimonious VDJ recombination scenarios. A later analysis defined each TCR beta chain by its CDR3 amino acid sequence plus V-gene family, and excluded reads lacking a unique V-gene family. A later analysis removed nearly 600 highly shared, low-generation-probability nucleotide sequences to deal with suspected cross-contamination and a sequencing artifact. For each public chain, a later analysis derived a clonal expansion index from normalized ranks of inferred template counts within each repertoire. Generation probabilities in a later analysis came from a VDJ recombination model fitted to out-of-frame rearrangements, and those results were checked against IGoR. In a later analysis, TCR-TCR, TCR-HLA and TCR-CMV co-occurrence was scored with hypergeometric tests, and a repertoire-size bias correction was applied to TCR pairs. To estimate false discovery rates, a later analysis permuted the HLA or CMV assignments 20 times. A later analysis grouped co-occurring TCRs with DBSCAN, adding TCRdist sequence similarity when clustering within HLA-allele-positive subsets. Repertoires with fewer than 30,000 or more than 120,000 public chains, plus five repertoires with anomalous nucleotide sharing, were excluded from co-occurrence clustering. TCRdb re-hosts the immuneACCESS table, in-frame sequences only. Its copies lack some clones; in the studies checked, an unresolved V gene accounts for under half of them, and the cause for the rest is not known. V and J calls and clone size come straight from that table; D and trimming were deduced from the DNA. The table held for this sample gives 75,000 to 100,000 clones. The ten biggest clones cover 1.3% to 1.5% of the sample.

Measured from the cysteine to the phenylalanine, the CDR3 is 13 residues long. Kept here is only the CDR3 DNA, which spans 39 bases and is read in frame from base 1. The germline V gene specifies SGHTA as CDR1 and FQGNSA as CDR2. Compared with germline, V lacks 6 bases and J lacks 5 bases; bases without a gene match: 6. The receptor's source is a woman aged 55-69 years in good health and CMV-seronegative. The chain uses TRBV7-2 and TRBJ2-5, with 7 bases matching TRBD2. The sample taken for sequencing was PBMCs. CDR3 sequence: CASSWRESETQYF. The DNA is as follows: TGTGCCAGCAGTTGGCGGGAGTCGGAGACCCAGTACTTC.